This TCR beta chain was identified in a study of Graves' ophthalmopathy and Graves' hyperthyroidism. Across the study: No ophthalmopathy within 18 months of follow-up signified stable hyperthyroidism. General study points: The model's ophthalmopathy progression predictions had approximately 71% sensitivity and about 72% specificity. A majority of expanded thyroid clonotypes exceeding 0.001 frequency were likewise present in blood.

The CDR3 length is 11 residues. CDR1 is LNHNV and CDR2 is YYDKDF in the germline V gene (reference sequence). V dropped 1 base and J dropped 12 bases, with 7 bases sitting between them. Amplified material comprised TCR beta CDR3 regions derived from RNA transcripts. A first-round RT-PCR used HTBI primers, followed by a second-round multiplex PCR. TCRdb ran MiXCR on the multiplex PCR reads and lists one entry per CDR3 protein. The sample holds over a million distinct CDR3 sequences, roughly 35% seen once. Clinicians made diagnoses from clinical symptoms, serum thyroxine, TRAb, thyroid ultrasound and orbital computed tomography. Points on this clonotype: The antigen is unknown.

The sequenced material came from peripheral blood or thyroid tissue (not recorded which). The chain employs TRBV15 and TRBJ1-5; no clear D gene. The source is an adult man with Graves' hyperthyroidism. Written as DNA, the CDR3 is TGTGCCACCAGCAGAGGAGGGCTCCAGCATTTT. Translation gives CATSRGGLQHF.